This TCR beta chain was documented in a study of shared clonotypes between healthy human individuals. Naive-designated CD8 cells lacked CD45RO, were positively enriched for CCR7, and omitted terminally differentiated effector memory CD45RA+ cells. Profiling relied on immunoSEQ multiplex PCR, and the TCRdb table lists in-frame clones only, not all of them. The table shows about 2.2 million clones, with approximately 92% occurring only once. The clonotype originates from a man aged 18 to 35 in good health. Some clones in this sample may be carry-over from other donors' samples. Sequenced: naive CD8+ T cells from PBMCs.

CDR3 nucleotide sequence: TGTGCCAGCAGCTTGGTTGGGGGCCGGGTCACTGAAGCTTTCTTT. Its protein is CASSLVGGRVTEAFF. The rearrangement links TRBV5-4 to TRBJ1-1, with TRBD1 as a possible D gene (6 bases). The CDR3 loop spans 15 amino acids. CDR1 is SGHNT, CDR2 YYREEE, per germline (reference sequence). Trimming stripped 0 bases from V and 4 bases from J, with 13 bases between. The variable domain in full, with the rest retrieved from reference TRBV5-4 and TRBJ1-1, is ETGVTQSPTHLIKTRGQQVTLRCSSQSGHNTVSWYQQALGQGPQFIFQYYREEENGRGNFPPRFSGLQFPNYSSELNVNALELDDSALYLCASSLVGGRVTEAFFGQGTRLTVV.